This TCR beta chain stems from a study of blood T cell repertoires in COVID-19. Across the whole study: Samples came from the United States, Italy and Spain, spanning acute and convalescent COVID-19. PBMCs, B-cell-depleted T cells, or T cells were the source of the cDNA or gDNA that made up the material.

The CDR3 extends over 12 amino acids. CDR1 SQVTM and CDR2 ANQGSEA come from the germline V gene. V was shortened by 3 bases and J by 6 bases, with 11 bases between the two germline ends. This clone showed up just once. Repertoires were generated with immunoSEQ multiplex PCR, while TCRdb's copy carries only in-frame clones and drops some. The sample lists 380,000 or so clones; 70% to 90% were seen once. The sequenced sample was PBMCs or T cells enriched from blood (not recorded which). The sequence was collected from a middle-aged woman with acute COVID-19. The chain couples TRBV29-1 to TRBJ1-1, with D possibly being TRBD1 (6 bases). The DNA for the CDR3 is TGCAGCGTTGATGGGGGCCCCTCTGAAGCTTTCTTT. Protein product: CSVDGGPSEAFF.